This T cell receptor (beta chain) was found in a study of cytomegalovirus exposure and HLA in healthy donors. The PCR used 60 Vbeta and 13 Jbeta primers. Using immunoSEQ multiplex PCR, the repertoire was profiled, and TCRdb retains in-frame clones only, with some absent. The sample has approximately 210,000 clones; 70% to 80% are singletons. Trimming cost V 6 bases and J 8 bases; bases outside gene matches: 11. CDR1 is SGHDT, CDR2 YYEEEE, per germline. This CDR3 has 14 amino acids. The clonotype originates from a girl aged 10-17 years in good health and CMV-seropositive. The chain carries TRBV5-6 and TRBJ2-1; 7 nucleotides line up with TRBD2. The specimen sequenced was PBMCs. CDR3 amino acids: CASTGTNSKDEQFF. The CDR3 bases are TGTGCCAGCACCGGGACTAACAGTAAGGATGAGCAGTTCTTC.